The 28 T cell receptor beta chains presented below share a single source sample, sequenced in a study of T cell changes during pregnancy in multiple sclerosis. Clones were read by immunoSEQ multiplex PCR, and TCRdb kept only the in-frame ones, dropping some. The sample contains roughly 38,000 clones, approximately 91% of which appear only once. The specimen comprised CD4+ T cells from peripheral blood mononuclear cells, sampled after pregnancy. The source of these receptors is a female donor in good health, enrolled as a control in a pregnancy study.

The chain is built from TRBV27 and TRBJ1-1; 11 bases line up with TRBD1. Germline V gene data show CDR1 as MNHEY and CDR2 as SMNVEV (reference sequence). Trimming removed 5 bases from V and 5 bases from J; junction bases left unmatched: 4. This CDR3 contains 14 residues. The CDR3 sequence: CASSPGTGGTEAFF. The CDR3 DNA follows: TGTGCCAGCAGTCCCGGGACAGGGGGGACTGAAGCTTTCTTT.

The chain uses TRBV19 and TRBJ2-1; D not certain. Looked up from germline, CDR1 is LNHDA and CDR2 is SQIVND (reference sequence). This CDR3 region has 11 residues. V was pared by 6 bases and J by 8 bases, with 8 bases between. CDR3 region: CASRDNYEQFF. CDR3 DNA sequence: TGTGCCAGTAGAGATAACTATGAGCAGTTCTTC.

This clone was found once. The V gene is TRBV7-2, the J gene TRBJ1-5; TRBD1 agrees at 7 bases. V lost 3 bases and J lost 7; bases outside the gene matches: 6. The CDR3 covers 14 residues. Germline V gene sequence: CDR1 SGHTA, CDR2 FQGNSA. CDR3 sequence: CASSFTGAGQPQHF. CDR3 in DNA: TGTGCCAGCAGCTTCACAGGGGCGGGACAGCCCCAGCATTTT. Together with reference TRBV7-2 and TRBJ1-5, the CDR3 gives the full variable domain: GAGVSQSPSNKVTEKGKDVELRCDPISGHTALYWYRQSLGQGLEFLIYFQGNSAPDKSGLPSDRFSAERTGGSVSTLTIQRTQQEDSAVYLCASSFTGAGQPQHFGDGTRLSIL.

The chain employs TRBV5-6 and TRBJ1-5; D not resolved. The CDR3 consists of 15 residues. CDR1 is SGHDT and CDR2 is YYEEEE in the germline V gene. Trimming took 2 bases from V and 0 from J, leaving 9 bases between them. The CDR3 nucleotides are TGTGCCAGCAGCTTATCTAGGTATAGCAATCAGCCCCAGCATTTT. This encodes CASSLSRYSNQPQHF.

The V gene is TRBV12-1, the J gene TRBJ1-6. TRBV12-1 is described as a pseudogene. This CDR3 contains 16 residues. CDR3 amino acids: CASSYGGPKWNSPLHF. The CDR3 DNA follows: TGTGCCAGCAGCTACGGGGGACCCAAGTGGAATTCACCCCTCCACTTT.

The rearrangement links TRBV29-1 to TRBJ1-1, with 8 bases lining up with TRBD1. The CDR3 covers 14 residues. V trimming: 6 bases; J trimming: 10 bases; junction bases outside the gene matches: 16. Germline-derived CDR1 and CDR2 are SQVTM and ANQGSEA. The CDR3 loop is CSVPRTGIGDAAFF. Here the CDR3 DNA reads TGCAGCGTCCCCAGGACAGGGATAGGGGATGCAGCTTTCTTT. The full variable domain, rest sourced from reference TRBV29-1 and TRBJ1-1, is SAVISQKPSRDICQRGTSLTIQCQVDSQVTMMFWYRQQPGQSLTLIATANQGSEATYESGFVIDKFPISRPNLTFSTLTVSNMSPEDSSIYLCSVPRTGIGDAAFFGQGTRLTVV.

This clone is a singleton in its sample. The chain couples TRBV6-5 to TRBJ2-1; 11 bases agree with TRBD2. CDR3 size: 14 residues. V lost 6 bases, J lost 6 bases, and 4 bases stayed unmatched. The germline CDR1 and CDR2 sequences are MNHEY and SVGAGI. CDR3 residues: CASSRGTSGNEQFF. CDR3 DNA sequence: TGTGCCAGCAGCCGAGGGACTAGCGGCAATGAGCAGTTCTTC.

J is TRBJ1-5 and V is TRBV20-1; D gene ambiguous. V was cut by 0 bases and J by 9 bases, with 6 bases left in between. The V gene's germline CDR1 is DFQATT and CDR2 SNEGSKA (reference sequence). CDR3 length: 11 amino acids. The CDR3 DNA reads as TGCAGTGCTAGAGATTCGGGGCCCCAGCATTTT. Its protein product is CSARDSGPQHF.

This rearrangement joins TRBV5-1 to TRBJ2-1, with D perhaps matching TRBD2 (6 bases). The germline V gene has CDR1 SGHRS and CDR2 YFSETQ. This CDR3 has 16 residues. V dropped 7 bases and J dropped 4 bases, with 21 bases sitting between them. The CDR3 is CASLPGDWARYNEQFF. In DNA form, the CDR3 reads TGCGCCAGCCTGCCGGGGGATTGGGCGAGGTACAATGAGCAGTTCTTC.

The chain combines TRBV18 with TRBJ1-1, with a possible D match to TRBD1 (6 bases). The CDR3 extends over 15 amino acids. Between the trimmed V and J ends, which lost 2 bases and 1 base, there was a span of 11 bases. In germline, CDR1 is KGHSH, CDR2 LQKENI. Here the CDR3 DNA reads TGTGCCAGCTCACCAATGGGGGCGGGGAACACTGAAGCTTTCTTT. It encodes CASSPMGAGNTEAFF.

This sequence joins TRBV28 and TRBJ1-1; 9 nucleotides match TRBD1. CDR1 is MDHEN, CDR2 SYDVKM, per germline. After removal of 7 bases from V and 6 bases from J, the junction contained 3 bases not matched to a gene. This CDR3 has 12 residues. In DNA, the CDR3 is TGTGCCAGCAATACAGGGGGCCCTGAAGCTTTCTTT. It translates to CASNTGGPEAFF.

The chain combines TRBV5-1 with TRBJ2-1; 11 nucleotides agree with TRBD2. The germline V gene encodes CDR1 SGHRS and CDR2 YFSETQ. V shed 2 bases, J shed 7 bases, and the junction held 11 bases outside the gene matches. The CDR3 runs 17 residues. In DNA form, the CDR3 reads TGCGCCAGCAGCTTTTTTGTGGGGACTAGCGGTCCTAATGAGCAGTTCTTC. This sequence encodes CASSFFVGTSGPNEQFF.

This CDR3 is CASSLTRGTEAFF. In DNA form, the CDR3 reads TGCGCCAGCAGCCTCACCCGGGGCACTGAAGCTTTCTTT. V is TRBV4-1 and J is TRBJ1-1; D ambiguous. From germline, CDR1 is MGHRA and CDR2 YSYEKL. The V gene lost 4 bases and the J gene lost 4 bases, with 10 bases spanning the gap. The CDR3 runs 13 residues.

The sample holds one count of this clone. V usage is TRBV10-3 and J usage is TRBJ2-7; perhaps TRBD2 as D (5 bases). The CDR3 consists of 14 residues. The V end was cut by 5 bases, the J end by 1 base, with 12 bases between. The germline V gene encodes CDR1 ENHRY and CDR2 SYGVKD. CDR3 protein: CAISPTGKSYEQYF. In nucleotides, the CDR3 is TGTGCCATCAGTCCCACGGGAAAATCCTACGAGCAGTACTTC.

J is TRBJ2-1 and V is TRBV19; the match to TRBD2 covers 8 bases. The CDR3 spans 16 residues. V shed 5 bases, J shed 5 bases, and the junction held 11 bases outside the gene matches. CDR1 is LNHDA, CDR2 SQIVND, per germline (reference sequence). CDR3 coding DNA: TGTGCCAGTAGTCTCTGGGGGGGTAGCGGGAACAATGAGCAGTTCTTC. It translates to CASSLWGGSGNNEQFF.

This CDR3 is CASSQAFGGSGTYNEQFF. The CDR3 DNA follows: TGCGCCAGCAGCCAAGCGTTCGGCGGGTCGGGAACCTACAATGAGCAGTTCTTC. The chain recombines TRBV4-3 with TRBJ2-1; tentative D call: TRBD2 (5 bases). The CDR3 has 18 amino acids. With 1 base removed from V and 2 bases from J, the gap between germline ends came to 18 bases. Germline V gene data show CDR1 as LGHNA and CDR2 as YSLEER.

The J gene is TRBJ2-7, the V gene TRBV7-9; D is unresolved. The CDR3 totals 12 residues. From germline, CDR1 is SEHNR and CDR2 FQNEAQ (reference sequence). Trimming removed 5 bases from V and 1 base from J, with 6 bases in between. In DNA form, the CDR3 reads TGTGCCAGCAGCGCTATGTCCTACGAGCAGTACTTC. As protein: CASSAMSYEQYF.

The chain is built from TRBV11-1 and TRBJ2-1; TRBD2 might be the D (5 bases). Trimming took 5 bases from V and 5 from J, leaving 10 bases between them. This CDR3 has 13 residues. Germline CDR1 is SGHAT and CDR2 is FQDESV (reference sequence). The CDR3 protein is CASSPSRDNEQFF. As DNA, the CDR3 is TGTGCCAGCAGCCCTAGCCGGGACAATGAGCAGTTCTTC.

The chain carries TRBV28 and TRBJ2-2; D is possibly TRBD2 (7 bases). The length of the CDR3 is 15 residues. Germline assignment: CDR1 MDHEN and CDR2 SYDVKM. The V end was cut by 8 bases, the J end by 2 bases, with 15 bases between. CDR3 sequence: CASFRGGANTGELFF. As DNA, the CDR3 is TGTGCCAGCTTCCGAGGGGGGGCTAACACCGGGGAGCTGTTTTTT.

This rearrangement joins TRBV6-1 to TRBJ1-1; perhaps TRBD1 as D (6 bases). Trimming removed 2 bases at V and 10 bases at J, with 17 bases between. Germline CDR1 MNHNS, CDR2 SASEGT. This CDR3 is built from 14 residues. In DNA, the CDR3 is TGTGCCAGCAGTGAAACGGGGGGCGCGCGAGGAGCTTTCTTT. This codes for CASSETGGARGAFF.

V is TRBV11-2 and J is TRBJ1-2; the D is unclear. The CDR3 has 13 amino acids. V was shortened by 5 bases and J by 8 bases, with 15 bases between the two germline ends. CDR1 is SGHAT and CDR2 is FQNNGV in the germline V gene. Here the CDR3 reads CASSLGLAGGYTF. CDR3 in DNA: TGTGCCAGCAGCCTAGGTTTGGCGGGCGGCTACACCTTC.

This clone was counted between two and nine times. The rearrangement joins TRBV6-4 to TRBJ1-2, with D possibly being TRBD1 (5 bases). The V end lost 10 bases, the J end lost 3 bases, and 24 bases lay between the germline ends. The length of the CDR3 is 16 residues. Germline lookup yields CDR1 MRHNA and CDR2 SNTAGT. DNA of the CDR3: TGTGCCACTTTCGGGGGGGAGAACCGGGGGGACTATGGCTACACCTTC. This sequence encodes CATFGGENRGDYGYTF.

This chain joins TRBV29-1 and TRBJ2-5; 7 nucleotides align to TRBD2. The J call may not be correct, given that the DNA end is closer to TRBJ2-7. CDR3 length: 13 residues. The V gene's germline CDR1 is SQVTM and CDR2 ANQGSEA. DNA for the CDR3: TGCAGCGTTGAAGGGACTAGTTGGGACGAGCAGTACTTC. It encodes CSVEGTSWDEQYF.

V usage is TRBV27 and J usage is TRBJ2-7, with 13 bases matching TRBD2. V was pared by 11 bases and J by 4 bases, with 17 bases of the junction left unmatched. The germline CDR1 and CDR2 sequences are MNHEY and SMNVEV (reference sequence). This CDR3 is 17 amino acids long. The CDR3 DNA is TGTGCCGCCCCGGAACCAGAAACTAGCGGGAGGGCTTACGAGCAGTACTTC. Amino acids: CAAPEPETSGRAYEQYF.

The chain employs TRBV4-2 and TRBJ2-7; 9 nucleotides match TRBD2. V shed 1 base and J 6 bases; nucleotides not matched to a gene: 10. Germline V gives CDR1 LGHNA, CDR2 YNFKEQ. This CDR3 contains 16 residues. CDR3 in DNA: TGTGCCAGCAGCCAAGTTGGAGCGGGAGGAGAGCCCGAGCAGTACTTC. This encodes CASSQVGAGGEPEQYF.

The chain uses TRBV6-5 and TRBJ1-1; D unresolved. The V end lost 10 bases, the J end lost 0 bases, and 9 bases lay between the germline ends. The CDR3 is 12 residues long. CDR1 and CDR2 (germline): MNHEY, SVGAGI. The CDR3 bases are TGTGCCACCGGGAGGGTGAACACTGAAGCTTTCTTT. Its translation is CATGRVNTEAFF.

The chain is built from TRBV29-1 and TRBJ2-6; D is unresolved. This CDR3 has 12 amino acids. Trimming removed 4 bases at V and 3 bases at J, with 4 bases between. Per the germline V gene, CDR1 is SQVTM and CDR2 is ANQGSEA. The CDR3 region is CSVAVGANVLTF. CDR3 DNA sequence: TGCAGCGTTGCGGTTGGGGCCAACGTCCTGACTTTC.

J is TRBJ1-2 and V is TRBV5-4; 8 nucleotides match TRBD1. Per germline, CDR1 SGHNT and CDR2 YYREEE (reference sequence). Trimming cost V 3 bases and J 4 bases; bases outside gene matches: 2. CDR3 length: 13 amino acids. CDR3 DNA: TGTGCCAGCAGCTCGACAGGGGTCTATGGCTACACCTTC. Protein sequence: CASSSTGVYGYTF. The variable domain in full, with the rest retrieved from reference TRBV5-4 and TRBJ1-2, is ETGVTQSPTHLIKTRGQQVTLRCSSQSGHNTVSWYQQALGQGPQFIFQYYREEENGRGNFPPRFSGLQFPNYSSELNVNALELDDSALYLCASSSTGVYGYTFGSGTRLTVV.